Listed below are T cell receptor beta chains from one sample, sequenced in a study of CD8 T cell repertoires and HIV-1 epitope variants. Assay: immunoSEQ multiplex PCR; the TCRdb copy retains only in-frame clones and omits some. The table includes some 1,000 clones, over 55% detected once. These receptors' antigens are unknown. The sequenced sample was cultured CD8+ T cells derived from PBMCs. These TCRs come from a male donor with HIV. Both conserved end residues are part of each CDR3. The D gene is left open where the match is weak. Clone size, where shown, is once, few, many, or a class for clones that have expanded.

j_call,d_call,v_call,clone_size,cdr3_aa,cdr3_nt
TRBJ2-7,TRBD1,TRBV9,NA,CASSQGQGSYEQYF,TGTGCCAGCAGCCAGGGACAGGGTTCTTACGAGCAGTACTTC
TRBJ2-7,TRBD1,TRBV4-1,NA,CASSHPGQGTSYEQYF,TGCGCCAGCAGCCACCCCGGACAGGGGACCTCCTACGAGCAGTACTTC
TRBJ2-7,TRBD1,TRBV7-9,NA,CASNPGQGPYEQYF,TGTGCCAGCAACCCGGGACAGGGACCTTACGAGCAGTACTTC
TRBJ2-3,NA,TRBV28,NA,CASSFQPSSTDTQYF,TGTGCCAGCAGTTTCCAGCCCTCTAGCACAGATACGCAGTATTTT
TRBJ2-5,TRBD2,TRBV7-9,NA,CASSLVPSGIEETQYF,TGTGCCAGCAGCTTAGTTCCTAGCGGGATTGAAGAGACCCAGTACTTC
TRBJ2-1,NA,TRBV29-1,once,CSVEDVFGGASYNEQFF,TGCAGCGTTGAAGATGTTTTCGGGGGTGCGTCCTACAATGAGCAGTTCTTC
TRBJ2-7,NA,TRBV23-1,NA,CASSQSGDNKYEQYF,TGCGCCAGCAGTCAATCGGGTGACAACAAATACGAGCAGTACTTC
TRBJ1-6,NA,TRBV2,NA,CASSGFQISSYNSPLHF,TGTGCCAGCAGTGGTTTTCAGATTAGCTCCTATAATTCACCCCTCCACTTT
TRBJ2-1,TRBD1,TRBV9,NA,CASSPETGGYYNEQFF,TGTGCCAGCAGCCCTGAGACAGGGGGTTATTACAATGAGCAGTTCTTC
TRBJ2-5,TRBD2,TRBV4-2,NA,CASSQGGAGEETQYF,TGTGCCAGCAGCCAAGGCGGAGCGGGGGAAGAGACCCAGTACTTC
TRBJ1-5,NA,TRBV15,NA,CATSGGTLGPQHF,TGTGCCACCAGCGGGGGGACGTTGGGGCCCCAGCATTTT
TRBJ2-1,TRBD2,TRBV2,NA,CASSEVRAGAYNEQFF,TGTGCCAGCAGTGAAGTTCGAGCGGGGGCTTATAATGAGCAGTTCTTC
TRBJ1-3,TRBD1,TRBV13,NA,CASSPDRDGRNTIYF,TGTGCCAGCAGCCCTGACAGGGACGGGCGAAACACCATATATTTT
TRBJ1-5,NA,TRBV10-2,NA,CASRGGESNQPQHF,TGCGCCAGCAGGGGGGGGGAGAGCAATCAGCCCCAGCATTTT
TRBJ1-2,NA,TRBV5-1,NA,CASYSPVDGYTF,TGCGCCAGTTACTCCCCCGTTGATGGCTACACCTTC
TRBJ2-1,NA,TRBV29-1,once,CSVINRDSTQFF,TGCAGCGTTATAAACCGGGACTCTACGCAGTTCTTC
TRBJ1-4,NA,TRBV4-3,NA,CASSQDSTGNIATNEKLFF,TGCGCCAGCAGCCAAGATTCAACGGGGAACATTGCAACTAATGAAAAACTGTTTTTT
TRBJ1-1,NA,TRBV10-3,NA,CAISDGGGRTEAFF,TGTGCCATCAGTGATGGCGGGGGGCGGACTGAAGCTTTCTTT
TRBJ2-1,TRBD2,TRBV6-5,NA,CASSLAGGSNEQFF,TGTGCCAGCAGTCTAGCGGGGGGCAGTAATGAGCAGTTCTTC
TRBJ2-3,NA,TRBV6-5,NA,CASSPSLSLHTQYF,TGTGCCAGCAGTCCGAGCCTTAGCCTCCATACGCAGTATTTT
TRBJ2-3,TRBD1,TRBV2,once,CASSESRTGALVDTQYF,TGTGCCAGCAGTGAGAGCCGGACAGGGGCCTTGGTAGATACGCAGTATTTT
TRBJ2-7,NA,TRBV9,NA,CASSVVGVRDLREQYF,TGTGCCAGCAGCGTAGTTGGGGTGCGGGACCTCCGGGAGCAGTACTTC
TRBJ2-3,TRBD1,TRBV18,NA,CASSPLGGSTTDTQYF,TGTGCCAGCTCACCACTAGGGGGCAGTACCACAGATACGCAGTATTTT
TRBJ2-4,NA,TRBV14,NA,CASSRDTWDIQYF,TGTGCCAGCAGCCGGGACACTTGGGACATTCAGTACTTC
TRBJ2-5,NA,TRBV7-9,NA,CASSYGGLAETQYF,TGTGCCAGCAGCTATGGGGGACTTGCGGAGACCCAGTACTTC
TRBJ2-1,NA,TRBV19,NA,CASVDYPYNEQFF,TGTGCCAGTGTGGACTATCCCTACAATGAGCAGTTCTTC
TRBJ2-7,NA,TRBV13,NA,CASSLGRRYEQYF,TGTGCCAGCAGCTTGGGCCGACGCTACGAGCAGTACTTC
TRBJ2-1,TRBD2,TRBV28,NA,CASSLWREGGNEQFF,TGTGCCAGCAGTTTATGGCGGGAGGGGGGGAATGAGCAGTTCTTC
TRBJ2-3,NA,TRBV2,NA,CASSELGVVGTDTQYF,TGTGCCAGCAGTGAATTGGGGGTGGTCGGCACAGATACGCAGTATTTT
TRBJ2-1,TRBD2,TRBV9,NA,CASSVEGLAGEYNEQFF,TGTGCCAGCAGCGTAGAGGGACTAGCGGGGGAATACAATGAGCAGTTCTTC
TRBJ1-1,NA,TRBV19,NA,CASSITGMTGEAFF,TGTGCCAGTAGTATCACGGGTATGACAGGAGAAGCTTTCTTT
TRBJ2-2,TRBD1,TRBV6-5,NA,CASSYSGTADTGELFF,TGTGCCAGCAGTTACTCCGGGACAGCGGACACCGGGGAGCTGTTTTTT